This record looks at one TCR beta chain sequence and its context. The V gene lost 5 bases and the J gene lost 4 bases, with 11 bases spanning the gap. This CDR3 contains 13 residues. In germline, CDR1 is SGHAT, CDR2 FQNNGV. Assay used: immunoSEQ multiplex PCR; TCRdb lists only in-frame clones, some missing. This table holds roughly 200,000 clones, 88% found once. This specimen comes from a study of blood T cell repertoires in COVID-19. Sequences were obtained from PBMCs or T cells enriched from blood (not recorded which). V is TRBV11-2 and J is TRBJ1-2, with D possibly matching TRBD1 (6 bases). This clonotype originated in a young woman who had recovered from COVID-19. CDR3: CASSPGTSYGYTF. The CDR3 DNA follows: TGTGCCAGCAGCCCAGGGACAAGCTATGGCTACACCTTC.